This TCR beta chain is drawn from a study of shared clonotypes between healthy human individuals. General study results and limits: Of the naive CD4 clonotypes, approximately 5% were shared across a handful of donors.

CDR1 is SGHDT, CDR2 YYEEEE, per germline. V was trimmed by 0 bases and J by 2 bases, leaving 12 bases between them. This CDR3 has 15 amino acids. Sorted-subset replicate PCR reactions were performed with about 200 ng DNA, corresponding to roughly 30,000 T cell genomes. The data were produced by immunoSEQ multiplex PCR, yet TCRdb's version contains in-frame clones alone and is incomplete. The sample comprises about 610,000 clones, 96% of which are singletons, and roughly 0.1% rests with the top ten. As concerns this clone: Its antigen is undetermined.

Terminally differentiated effector memory CD45RA+ cells were excluded by CCR7 positive selection of CD45RO-negative cells. Adult donors, all healthy and HIV-negative, had no recent acute infections or vaccinations. This sequence was found in a woman under 40 in good health. Sequencing input: naive CD8+ T cells sorted from blood. The chain links TRBV5-6 to TRBJ2-7, with D hard to call. The DNA for the CDR3 is TGTGCCAGCAGCTTGGATTTGGGGTCACCCTACGAGCAGTACTTC. This encodes CASSLDLGSPYEQYF.